This TCR beta chain is from a study of naive CD8 T cells in extremely preterm neonates. The data were produced by immunoSEQ multiplex PCR, yet TCRdb's version contains in-frame clones alone and is incomplete. The sample shows 7,500 to 9,500 clones, just under 98% of them seen only once. Without labor or membrane rupture, elective cesareans at roughly 35-42 weeks supplied term cord blood. The CDR3 is 13 residues long. The germline V gene encodes CDR1 SGDLS and CDR2 YYNGEE. Trimming removed 4 bases at V and 2 bases at J, with 9 bases between. V gene TRBV9 combines with J gene TRBJ1-2, with no clear D. The sequencing sample was made of naive CD8+ T cells from cord blood. The sequence came from a newborn in good health. CDR3 residues: CASSPDTNYGYTF. CDR3 nucleotide sequence: TGTGCCAGCAGCCCAGACACCAACTATGGCTACACCTTC. Drawing the rest from reference TRBV9 and TRBJ1-2, the complete variable domain is DSGVTQTPKHLITATGQRVTLRCSPRSGDLSVYWYQQSLDQGLQFLIQYYNGEERAKGNILERFSAQQFPDLHSELNLSSLELGDSALYFCASSPDTNYGYTFGSGTRLTVV.